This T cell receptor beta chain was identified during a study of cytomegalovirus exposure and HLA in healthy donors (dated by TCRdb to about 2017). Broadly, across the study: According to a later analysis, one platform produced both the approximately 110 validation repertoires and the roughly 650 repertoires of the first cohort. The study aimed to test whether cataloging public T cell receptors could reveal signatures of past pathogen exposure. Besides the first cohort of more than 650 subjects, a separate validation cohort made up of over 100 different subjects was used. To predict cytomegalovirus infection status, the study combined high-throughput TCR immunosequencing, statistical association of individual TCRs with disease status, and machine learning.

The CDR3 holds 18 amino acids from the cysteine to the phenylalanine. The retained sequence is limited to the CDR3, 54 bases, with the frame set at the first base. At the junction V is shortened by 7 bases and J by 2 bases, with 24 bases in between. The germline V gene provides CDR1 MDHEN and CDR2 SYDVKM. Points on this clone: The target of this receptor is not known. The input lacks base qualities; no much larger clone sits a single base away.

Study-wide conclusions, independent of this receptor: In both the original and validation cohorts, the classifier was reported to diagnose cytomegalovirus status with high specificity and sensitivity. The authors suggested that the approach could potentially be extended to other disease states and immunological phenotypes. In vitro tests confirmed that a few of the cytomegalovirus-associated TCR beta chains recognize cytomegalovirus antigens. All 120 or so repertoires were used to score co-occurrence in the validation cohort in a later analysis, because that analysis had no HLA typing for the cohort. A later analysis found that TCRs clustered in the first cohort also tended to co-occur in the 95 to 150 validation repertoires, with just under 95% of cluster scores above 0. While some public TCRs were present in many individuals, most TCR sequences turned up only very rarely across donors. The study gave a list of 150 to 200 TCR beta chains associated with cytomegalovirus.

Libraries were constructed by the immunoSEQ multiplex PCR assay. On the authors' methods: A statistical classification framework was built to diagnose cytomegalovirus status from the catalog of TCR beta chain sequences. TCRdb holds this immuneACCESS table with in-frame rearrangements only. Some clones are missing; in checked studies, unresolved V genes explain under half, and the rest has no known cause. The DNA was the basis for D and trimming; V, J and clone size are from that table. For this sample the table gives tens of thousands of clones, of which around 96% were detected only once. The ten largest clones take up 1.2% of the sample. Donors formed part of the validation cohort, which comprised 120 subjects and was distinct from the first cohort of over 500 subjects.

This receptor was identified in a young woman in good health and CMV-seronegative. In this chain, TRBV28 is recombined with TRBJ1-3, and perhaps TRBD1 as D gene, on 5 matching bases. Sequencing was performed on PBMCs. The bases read TGTGCCAGCACCAAAACAGGTTGGCAGGTAGAGGCTGGAAACACCATATATTTT. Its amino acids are CASTKTGWQVEAGNTIYF.